These T cell receptor beta chains were read from a single sample in a study of blood T cell repertoires in COVID-19. TCRdb's table, derived via immunoSEQ multiplex PCR, lists solely in-frame clones and lacks some. The profile shows about 68,000 clones, approximately 89% of them singletons. The sequencing input was peripheral blood. The receptors come from a human donor in a cohort sampled during active COVID-19. Both conserved end residues are part of each CDR3. D genes are given only for firm matches. Expanded clones are given a class, and other clones once, few, many or no size at all.

j_call: TRBJ1-2; v_call: TRBV10-3; clone_size: -; d_call: -; cdr3_nt: TGTGCCATCAGTGTAATGCAGCTCAAAGAGGATGGCTACACCTTC; cdr3_aa: CAISVMQLKEDGYTF
j_call: TRBJ1-1; v_call: TRBV11-2; clone_size: -; d_call: -; cdr3_nt: TGTGCCAGCAGCTTAGATTTGGCGGTAGAAGCTTTCTTT; cdr3_aa: CASSLDLAVEAFF
j_call: TRBJ2-3; v_call: TRBV19; clone_size: -; d_call: -; cdr3_nt: TGTGCCAGTGCTGCGAGGAGGGAGGTCACAGATACGCAGTATTTT; cdr3_aa: CASAARREVTDTQYF
j_call: TRBJ2-5; v_call: TRBV29-1; clone_size: -; d_call: -; cdr3_nt: TGCAGCGTGCGGCAGGGACAAGAGACCCAGTACTTC; cdr3_aa: CSVRQGQETQYF
j_call: TRBJ2-5; v_call: TRBV7-3; clone_size: once; d_call: -; cdr3_nt: TGTGCCAGCAGCCCAGGGATGGGGACCCAGTACTTC; cdr3_aa: CASSPGMGTQYF
j_call: TRBJ2-7; v_call: TRBV28; clone_size: -; d_call: -; cdr3_nt: TGTGCCAGCAGTTTAGTACGAGATGAGGAGCAGTACTTC; cdr3_aa: CASSLVRDEEQYF
j_call: TRBJ2-1; v_call: TRBV3-1/TRBV3-2; clone_size: -; d_call: -; cdr3_nt: TGTGCCAGCAGCCAAGAGGCAAGGAGGGAGCAGTTCTTC; cdr3_aa: CASSQEARREQFF
j_call: TRBJ2-3; v_call: TRBV11-3; clone_size: -; d_call: TRBD1; cdr3_nt: TGTGCCAGCAGCTCAGTCCGGACAGGGTCCACAGATACGCAGTATTTT; cdr3_aa: CASSSVRTGSTDTQYF
j_call: TRBJ1-4; v_call: TRBV28; clone_size: once; d_call: TRBD1; cdr3_nt: TGTGCCAGCCGCCCTGAGGGGGCGGATGAAAAACTGTTTTTT; cdr3_aa: CASRPEGADEKLFF
j_call: TRBJ1-3; v_call: TRBV6-5; clone_size: few; d_call: -; cdr3_nt: TGTGCCACCGTTAACTCTGGAAACACCATATATTTT; cdr3_aa: CATVNSGNTIYF
j_call: TRBJ2-5; v_call: TRBV5-1; clone_size: -; d_call: TRBD2; cdr3_nt: TGCGCCAGCAGCTGGTGGGGAGGGCTCCAAGAGACCCAGTACTTC; cdr3_aa: CASSWWGGLQETQYF
j_call: TRBJ2-7; v_call: TRBV6-7; clone_size: -; d_call: TRBD2; cdr3_nt: TGTGCCAGCACGCGGCTAGCGGGAGGCGGGGAAACAGGCAGAGTCTACGAGCAGTACTTC; cdr3_aa: CASTRLAGGGETGRVYEQYF
j_call: TRBJ2-5; v_call: TRBV7-9; clone_size: -; d_call: -; cdr3_nt: TGTGCCGGCTGCCTCGGAGGGGAGGAGACCCAGTACTTC; cdr3_aa: CAGCLGGEETQYF
j_call: TRBJ1-3; v_call: TRBV6-5; clone_size: once; d_call: -; cdr3_nt: TGTGCCAGCGGCCATTCTGGAAACACCATATATTTT; cdr3_aa: CASGHSGNTIYF
j_call: TRBJ1-4; v_call: TRBV18; clone_size: once; d_call: TRBD1; cdr3_nt: TGTGCCAGCTCACCCGGGACAGCCAATAATGAAAAACTGTTTTTT; cdr3_aa: CASSPGTANNEKLFF
j_call: TRBJ2-7; v_call: TRBV5-1; clone_size: -; d_call: TRBD2; cdr3_nt: TGCGCCAGCAGAATATTAGCGGGCTCCGCCTACGAGCAGTACTTC; cdr3_aa: CASRILAGSAYEQYF
j_call: TRBJ2-2; v_call: TRBV27; clone_size: -; d_call: TRBD1; cdr3_nt: TGTGCCAGCAGTCGAACGACAGGGGGGAGGACCGGGGAGCTGTTTTTT; cdr3_aa: CASSRTTGGRTGELFF
j_call: TRBJ1-4; v_call: TRBV5-1; clone_size: once; d_call: TRBD1; cdr3_nt: TGCGCCAGCAGCTTGTCCGGACAGGGGGCTGGCGAAAAACTGTTTTTT; cdr3_aa: CASSLSGQGAGEKLFF
j_call: TRBJ2-6; v_call: TRBV5-1; clone_size: -; d_call: -; cdr3_nt: TGCGCCAGCAGCTTTGTCACCAGCTCTGGGGCCAACGTCCTGACTTTC; cdr3_aa: CASSFVTSSGANVLTF
j_call: TRBJ1-1; v_call: TRBV19; clone_size: -; d_call: TRBD1; cdr3_nt: TGTGCCAGTACCTACAGGGGGCAGAGAACTGAAGCTTTCTTT; cdr3_aa: CASTYRGQRTEAFF
j_call: TRBJ2-1; v_call: TRBV10-3; clone_size: -; d_call: TRBD2; cdr3_nt: TGTGCCATCATCTTATACTGGGGGGGGGTACTCAATGAGCAGTTCTTC; cdr3_aa: CAIILYWGGVLNEQFF
j_call: TRBJ2-7; v_call: TRBV5-1; clone_size: -; d_call: TRBD1; cdr3_nt: TGCGCCAGCAGCTTGGCCGGGACAGGCGGGCGGGGCGAGCAGTACTTC; cdr3_aa: CASSLAGTGGRGEQYF
j_call: TRBJ2-7; v_call: TRBV27; clone_size: -; d_call: TRBD1; cdr3_nt: TGTGCCAGCAGTTTCCGACAGGGGGACGAGCAGTACTTC; cdr3_aa: CASSFRQGDEQYF
j_call: TRBJ2-7; v_call: TRBV7-2; clone_size: medium-sized; d_call: TRBD2; cdr3_nt: TGTGCCAGCAGCTTAGAAAGGTACACTAGCGGTACCTACGAGCAGTACTTC; cdr3_aa: CASSLERYTSGTYEQYF
j_call: TRBJ1-1; v_call: TRBV19; clone_size: -; d_call: -; cdr3_nt: TGTGCCAGTAGGGAGCCTCCTCGGACTGAAGCTTTCTTT; cdr3_aa: CASREPPRTEAFF
j_call: TRBJ2-4; v_call: TRBV5-4; clone_size: -; d_call: -; cdr3_nt: TGTGCCAGCAGCTCACCGGGACTCCAGGCCAAAAACATTCAGTACTTC; cdr3_aa: CASSSPGLQAKNIQYF
j_call: TRBJ1-1; v_call: TRBV6-6; clone_size: -; d_call: -; cdr3_nt: TGTGCCAGCAGTCAAGACTTGAACACTGAAGCTTTCTTT; cdr3_aa: CASSQDLNTEAFF
j_call: TRBJ2-3; v_call: TRBV19; clone_size: -; d_call: TRBD1; cdr3_nt: TGTGCCAGTAGTATCATTGGGACAGCAAGCACAGATACGCAGTATTTT; cdr3_aa: CASSIIGTASTDTQYF
j_call: TRBJ2-1; v_call: TRBV9; clone_size: -; d_call: -; cdr3_nt: TGTGCCAGCAGCGTAGCAGGGAATGAGCAGTTCTTC; cdr3_aa: CASSVAGNEQFF
j_call: TRBJ1-4; v_call: TRBV7-9; clone_size: -; d_call: -; cdr3_nt: TGTGCCAGCAGCTTAAGTTCAGCAGGGGCTGAAAAACTGTTTTTT; cdr3_aa: CASSLSSAGAEKLFF
j_call: TRBJ1-5; v_call: TRBV7-2; clone_size: -; d_call: -; cdr3_nt: TGTGCCAGCAGCTTAGCAGGAGACGGGAGCAATCAGCCCCAGCATTTT; cdr3_aa: CASSLAGDGSNQPQHF
j_call: TRBJ2-5; v_call: TRBV28; clone_size: -; d_call: TRBD2; cdr3_nt: TGTGCCAGCAGTTTAGGGGGGACTAGCGGGGTACAAGAGACCCAGTACTTC; cdr3_aa: CASSLGGTSGVQETQYF
j_call: TRBJ2-1; v_call: TRBV6-1; clone_size: -; d_call: TRBD2; cdr3_nt: TGTGCCAGCAGTGAAGGGCGGACTAGCGGGGGGGTTGCGGATGAGCAGTTCTTC; cdr3_aa: CASSEGRTSGGVADEQFF
j_call: TRBJ2-1; v_call: TRBV7-2; clone_size: -; d_call: TRBD1; cdr3_nt: TGTGCCAGCAGCTTAGCAGGGGGCGGTAGAAGAGACATACAGTTCTTC; cdr3_aa: CASSLAGGGRRDIQFF
j_call: TRBJ2-1; v_call: TRBV5-1; clone_size: -; d_call: -; cdr3_nt: TGCGCCAGCAGCTTGCAGGAGGCCCACAATGAGCAGTTCTTC; cdr3_aa: CASSLQEAHNEQFF
j_call: TRBJ2-2; v_call: TRBV28; clone_size: -; d_call: -; cdr3_nt: TGTGCCAGCAGTTTGAGACTTCCCGGGGAGCTGTTTTTT; cdr3_aa: CASSLRLPGELFF
j_call: TRBJ1-1; v_call: TRBV5-4; clone_size: few; d_call: TRBD1; cdr3_nt: TGTGCCAGCAGCCGACCCAGGGGGCCGGCTCATGAAGCTTTCTTT; cdr3_aa: CASSRPRGPAHEAFF